These 26 T cell receptor beta chains were sequenced from one sample in a study of T cells after yellow fever vaccination. MiXCR, applied by TCRdb to the 5' RACE reads, yields one record per CDR3 protein. The data contain about 370,000 distinct CDR3 sequences, roughly 12% of them singletons. Material: PBMCs, obtained on the day of the first yellow fever vaccination. The receptors were gathered from a man in his late teens or twenties who received the YFV17D yellow fever vaccine.

This clonotype was found a few times. The J gene is TRBJ2-7, the V gene TRBV28; tentatively, D is TRBD1 or TRBD2 (6 bases each). V was trimmed by 4 bases and J by 1 base, leaving 11 bases between them. The CDR3 has 14 amino acids. CDR1 and CDR2 from the germline V gene are MDHEN and SYDVKM. DNA for the CDR3: TGTGCCAGCAGTTCGGGGGCAGGATCCTACGAGCAGTACGTC. Its protein is CASSSGAGSYEQYV.

This chain uses TRBV7-3 with TRBJ2-1, with TRBD1 matching over 8 bases. After removal of 2 bases from V and 4 bases from J, the junction contained 10 bases not matched to a gene. This CDR3 contains 17 residues. Germline CDR1 SGHTA, CDR2 FQGTGA. CDR3 loop: CASSLHEWTGIYNEQFF. CDR3 nucleotide sequence: TGTGCCAGCAGCTTACATGAGTGGACAGGGATTTACAATGAGCAGTTCTTC.

V gene TRBV27 combines with J gene TRBJ2-3, with 11 bases matching TRBD2. CDR3 size: 16 residues. CDR1 and CDR2 (germline): MNHEY, SMNVEV (reference sequence). After removal of 2 bases from V and 4 bases from J, the junction contained 5 bases not matched to a gene. The CDR3 region has the DNA TGTGCCAGCAGTTTAATTAGCGGGGGGGCCCCAGATACGCAGTATTTT. Its protein is CASSLISGGAPDTQYF.

This clonotype was seen only a few times. This chain uses TRBV6-5 with TRBJ2-5, with 7 bases matching TRBD1. The length of the CDR3 is 14 residues. Germline CDR1 reads MNHEY; CDR2 reads SVGAGI. V gave up 4 bases and J gave up 4 bases; unmatched junction bases: 6. CDR3 in amino acids: CASSSNTGVETQYF. In DNA form, the CDR3 reads TGTGCCAGCAGTTCAAATACAGGGGTAGAGACCCAGTACTTC.

This clonotype has a count of ten or more. The chain has TRBV6-1 and TRBJ1-2; TRBD1 is a possible D gene (5 bases). The V end was cut by 2 bases, the J end by 2 bases, with 6 bases between. CDR1 and CDR2 from the germline V gene are MNHNS and SASEGT. The CDR3 runs 13 residues. The CDR3 protein is CASSEQGNYGYTF. CDR3 sequence (DNA): TGTGCCAGCAGTGAACAGGGAAACTATGGCTACACCTTC.

The chain is built from TRBV5-6 and TRBJ1-2; D is ambiguous. The CDR3 sequence is 16 residues long. The germline gives CDR1 SGHDT, CDR2 YYEEEE. Trimming shortened V by 0 bases and J by 4 bases, and 16 bases separated the two germline ends. In DNA, the CDR3 is TGTGCCAGCAGCTTGGACGTCCAGTCTTTGCCCTATGGCTACACCTTC. This sequence encodes CASSLDVQSLPYGYTF.

This clonotype was picked up a small number of times. This chain joins TRBV5-5 and TRBJ1-5, with D tentatively TRBD1 (6 bases). The germline CDR1 and CDR2 sequences are SGHKS and YYEKEE (reference sequence). V was shortened by 6 bases and J by 4 bases, with 17 bases between the two germline ends. This CDR3 is built from 15 residues. The CDR3 spells CASTNMAGANQPQHF. The CDR3 nucleotides read TGTGCCAGCACCAATATGGCGGGGGCGAATCAGCCCCAGCATTTT.

This rearrangement joins TRBV5-3 to TRBJ2-4; D is unclear. TRBV5-3 is sorted into the ORF group, with uncertain function. V lost 8 bases and J 0 bases, leaving 18 bases between the germline ends. This CDR3 spans 16 amino acids. The CDR3 bases are TGTGCCAGGGGCCCCAGGCTCTTACTAGCCAAAAACATTCAGTACTTC. Translating gives CARGPRLLLAKNIQYF.

This clonotype was counted only a few times. This chain uses TRBV21-1 with TRBJ1-1. TRBV21-1 corresponds to a pseudogene. This CDR3 is built from 13 residues. For the CDR3, the DNA is TGTGCCAGCAGCAAGTCGGAGAACACTGAAGCTTTCTTT. Amino acids: CASSKSENTEAFF.

The CDR3: CASSLARFLQVTGNEQFF. DNA for the CDR3: TGTGCCAGCAGCTTAGCCCGATTTCTACAGGTAACGGGAAATGAGCAGTTCTTC. The chain has TRBV7-2 and TRBJ2-1; TRBD1 or TRBD2 may be the D gene (5 bases each). The CDR3 has 18 amino acids. CDR1 and CDR2 from the germline V gene are SGHTA and FQGNSA. V gave up 0 bases and J gave up 7 bases, with 22 bases separating them. The full variable domain, rest sourced from reference TRBV7-2 and TRBJ2-1, is GAGVSQSPSNKVTEKGKDVELRCDPISGHTALYWYRQSLGQGLEFLIYFQGNSAPDKSGLPSDRFSAERTGGSVSTLTIQRTQQEDSAVYLCASSLARFLQVTGNEQFFGPGTRLTVL.

At least ten counts were recorded for this clonotype. The J gene is TRBJ2-1, the V gene TRBV19; possibly TRBD2 for D (5 bases). Trimming removed 11 bases from V and 7 bases from J, with 12 bases in between. Germline V gives CDR1 LNHDA, CDR2 SQIVND (reference sequence). This CDR3 comprises 11 residues. The CDR3 loop is CARKTGNEQFF. CDR3 nucleotides: TGTGCCCGAAAAACGGGGAATGAGCAGTTCTTC.

There are a few counts of this clonotype. The rearrangement links TRBV20-1 to TRBJ2-7; no clear D. Trimming stripped 5 bases from V and 6 bases from J, with 20 bases between. The CDR3 consists of 14 residues. Germline V gives CDR1 DFQATT, CDR2 SNEGSKA (reference sequence). CDR3 sequence: CSARSEWLGSEQYF. The CDR3 coding sequence is TGCAGTGCTCGGAGCGAGTGGTTGGGATCCGAGCAGTACTTC.

J is TRBJ2-1 and V is TRBV10-3; TRBD1 aligns across 11 bases. With 5 bases clipped from V and 5 bases from J, the junction kept 11 bases outside the gene matches. Germline V gene sequence: CDR1 ENHRY, CDR2 SYGVKD. This CDR3 spans 17 amino acids. CDR3 sequence (DNA): TGTGCCATCAGTCCCTCTACCGGACAGGGGGCCCACAATGAGCAGTTCTTC. It encodes CAISPSTGQGAHNEQFF.

The chain recombines TRBV20-1 with TRBJ2-3; 9 bases are a match to TRBD2. With V trimmed by 6 bases and J by 1 base, 5 bases remained unmatched. CDR1 is DFQATT and CDR2 is SNEGSKA in the germline V gene (reference sequence). There are 14 residues in the CDR3. CDR3 sequence (DNA): TGCAGTGCAGGCCCTAGCGGGGGCACAGATACGCAGTATTTT. This codes for CSAGPSGGTDTQYF.

This clonotype was picked up many times. This chain links TRBV11-2 with TRBJ1-1; D is uncertain. The CDR3 has 14 residues. The germline V gene encodes CDR1 SGHAT and CDR2 FQNNGV. The V gene lost 5 bases and the J gene lost 0 bases, with 10 bases spanning the gap. The CDR3 reads CASSPGRLNTEAFF. The CDR3 DNA sequence: TGTGCCAGCAGCCCAGGACGGCTGAACACTGAAGCTTTCTTT.

This clonotype was counted a few times. The chain employs TRBV7-9 and TRBJ2-1; D is possibly TRBD2 (6 bases). The CDR3 loop spans 10 amino acids. Germline loops: CDR1 SEHNR, CDR2 FQNEAQ (reference sequence). V dropped 8 bases and J dropped 9 bases, with 8 bases sitting between them. CDR3 sequence (DNA): TGTGCCAGCTCCGGGAGTGAGCAGTTCTTC. Residues: CASSGSEQFF.

This chain connects TRBV4-1 to TRBJ2-3; 11 nucleotides line up with TRBD2. With 1 base clipped from V and 5 bases from J, the junction kept 5 bases outside the gene matches. In germline, CDR1 is MGHRA, CDR2 YSYEKL. The CDR3 has 16 amino acids. CDR3 protein: CASSQGLAGSGDTQYF. CDR3 nucleotides: TGCGCCAGCAGCCAAGGACTAGCGGGGTCAGGAGATACGCAGTATTTT.

This clonotype was detected many times. The chain recombines TRBV27 with TRBJ1-6; D is perhaps TRBD1 (5 bases). V dropped 2 bases and J dropped 7 bases, with 12 bases sitting between them. This CDR3 comprises 15 residues. CDR1 and CDR2 from the germline V gene are MNHEY and SMNVEV (reference sequence). Written as DNA, the CDR3 is TGTGCCAGCAGTTTAAAAGGGGAAGGGAATTCACCCCTCCACTTT. Residues: CASSLKGEGNSPLHF.

In its sample, this clonotype was seen a few times. The chain couples TRBV5-1 to TRBJ2-1; 11 bases line up with TRBD1. V lost 0 bases, J lost 6 bases, and 5 bases stayed unmatched. The CDR3 sequence is 16 residues long. Germline V gene sequence: CDR1 SGHRS, CDR2 YFSETQ. In nucleotides, the CDR3 is TGCGCCAGCAGCTTGGACCGGGACAGGGGGGCCAATGAGCAGTTCTTC. Protein: CASSLDRDRGANEQFF.

This clonotype came up a few times. V is TRBV7-2 and J is TRBJ1-3, with D uncertain. Trimming cost V 2 bases and J 8 bases, with 7 bases left between them. This CDR3 comprises 12 residues. Germline CDR1 and CDR2: SGHTA and FQGNSA. The CDR3 DNA reads as TGTGCCAGCAGCTTATGGAGGGACACCATATATTTT. As protein: CASSLWRDTIYF.

The chain uses TRBV5-1 and TRBJ2-5; D is perhaps TRBD2 (7 bases). The ends were cut back, 4 bases at V and 4 bases at J, with 26 bases in the middle. The CDR3 sequence is 18 residues long. Germline lookup yields CDR1 SGHRS and CDR2 YFSETQ. The CDR3 sequence: CASSPFGGGGPTGETQYF. The DNA of the CDR3 is TGCGCCAGCAGCCCATTTGGGGGCGGGGGCCCTACGGGAGAGACCCAGTACTTC.

The sample holds a few counts of this clonotype. The CDR3 DNA sequence: TGTGCCACCAAAAAGGCGGGAGAGACCCAGTACTTC. Protein product: CATKKAGETQYF. The rearrangement links TRBV6-2 or TRBV6-3 to TRBJ2-5, with a tentative D call TRBD2 (5 bases). Trimming cost V 10 bases and J 4 bases, with 13 bases left between them. CDR1 and CDR2 from the germline V gene are MNHEY and SVGEGT. The CDR3 has 12 amino acids.

V is TRBV3-1 and J is TRBJ2-1, with D tentatively TRBD2 (6 bases). The CDR3 extends over 12 amino acids. Trimming stripped 4 bases from V and 9 bases from J, with 10 bases between. Germline CDR1 and CDR2: LGHDT and YNNKEL (reference sequence). The CDR3 DNA reads as TGTGCCAGCAGCCCCCCCGGGAGTGAGCAGTTCTTC. It specifies CASSPPGSEQFF.

This clonotype was counted between two and nine times. V usage is TRBV7-6 and J usage is TRBJ2-7; tentative D call: TRBD2 (5 bases). The germline gives CDR1 SGHVS, CDR2 FNYEAQ. This CDR3 is 12 amino acids long. The V end was cut by 2 bases, the J end by 7 bases, with 9 bases between. For the CDR3, the DNA is TGTGCCAGCAGCTTACTGGGAGTGGAGCAGTACTTC. Translation gives CASSLLGVEQYF.

V and J are TRBV12-3 or TRBV12-4 and TRBJ1-2, with D uncertain. Trimming took 4 bases from V and 1 from J, leaving 10 bases between them. The CDR3 loop spans 14 amino acids. As DNA, the CDR3 is TGTGCCAGCAGTTCCCGTCGGGATAACTATGGCTACACCTTC. Its protein product is CASSSRRDNYGYTF.

V and J are TRBV5-1 and TRBJ1-2; TRBD1 aligns across 10 bases. Germline loops: CDR1 SGHRS, CDR2 YFSETQ. The CDR3 totals 16 residues. J lost 3 bases, V lost 0 bases, and 5 bases had no gene match. The CDR3 sequence: CASSLGAGTGDYGYTF. Here the CDR3 DNA reads TGCGCCAGCAGCTTGGGGGCCGGGACAGGGGACTATGGCTACACCTTC.